This T cell receptor beta chain was identified in a study of shared clonotypes between healthy human individuals (dated by TCRdb to the early 2020s). Looking at the study overall: The cohort included a few men and a couple of women between 18 and 49 years of age. To estimate repertoire size and how much clonotypes are shared between individuals, the study performed deep sequencing of blood TCR repertoires from five healthy adults. For each donor, CD4 naive and CD4 memory were each given three plates, CD8 naive was given two plates, and CD8 memory was given one plate. Libraries were prepared and TCR repertoires were sequenced by different laboratories using diverse techniques, in order to increase sequencing depth and limit assay-specific biases. Leukapheresis yielded between about 0.85 and 10 billion PBMCs per donor.

Points the paper makes about the study in general: Even with the large sequencing depth, rarefaction of the sorted-subset datasets indicated that sequencing was incomplete. Higher generation probabilities were observed for clonotypes shared by all four sorted-subset donors than for non-shared clonotypes. The genetic and exposure-history diversity represented was limited by the small number of donors. Pairwise subsampling led to the expectation that sequencing depth would affect the degree of clonotype sharing among donors. Sharing across a few donors was observed for approximately 5% of naive CD4, 3% to 3.5% of naive CD8, 2% to 2.5% of memory CD4, and roughly 0.4% of memory CD8 clonotypes. Estimated clonotype richness was generally larger for naive than for memory subsets. Sampling was restricted to blood, and TCR repertoires in tissue are likely to differ from TCR repertoires in blood.

This clone was seen only once. The antigen it binds to is not known. No base quality information exists; no much larger clone differs at one position. Using the deep immunoSEQ assay, TCR CDR3 regions were amplified from genomic DNA by multiplex PCR. Extracted genomic DNA from each cell subset was distributed evenly across all wells of several immunoSEQ 96-well plates, and each plate was treated as a replicate. For sorted subsets, 150 to 250 ng genomic DNA, equal to approximately 30,000 T cell genomes, was loaded into each replicate PCR. Purified libraries were quantified with a Qubit 3.0 fluorometer, sized on a Bioanalyzer 2100, and re-quantified with the KAPA Library Quantification kit. Every immunoSEQ 96-well plate was sequenced on a dedicated single-read 150-cycle Illumina NextSeq 550 flow cell. On the study's bioinformatics: The immunoSEQ output contained only junctional sequences without quality scores, so filtering could not match that applied to full-length reads. To assign V/J genes and CDR3, sequences were annotated against IMGT germline references using PyIR, a Python wrapper for IgBLAST v1.9. Reads were filtered out if the reads had weak V/J assignments (E-value above 1e-6), no CDR3, stop codons, out-of-frame junctions, or ambiguous translated residues. A V3J clonotype was defined by an identical inferred V gene, J gene, and CDR3 amino acid sequence. The percentage overlap between two repertoires was calculated by dividing the number of shared unique clonotypes by the size of the smaller repertoire. Repertoire richness was assessed with RTK rarefaction, the Chao1 estimator, and Recon v2.1 estimates of unobserved clonotypes. Generation probabilities for all TCRbeta clonotypes obtained by the gDNA method from a few donors were computed using OLGA. Drawn from immuneACCESS, this table holds only the in-frame rearrangements with V and J called that TCRdb kept. Clones are partly lost; checked studies trace under half to an unresolved V gene and leave the rest unexplained. V and J calls and clone size come straight from that table; D and trimming were deduced from the DNA. This sample is represented by 2 million or so clones; 95% of them were singletons. The leading ten clones occupy approximately 0.13% of the sample.

Healthy HIV-negative adults with no recently reported acute infections or vaccinations were included as donors. Only Caucasian adults living in Nashville, Tennessee, USA were represented among the donors. CD4+ T cells were enriched through magnetic negative selection, after which naive cells were positively selected on CD45RA and the remaining negative fraction served as the memory subset. After blood collection by leukapheresis, PBMCs were isolated using Ficoll-Histopaque density gradient centrifugation and then cryopreserved in the vapor phase of liquid nitrogen. Analytical flow cytometry was used to check the purity and quantity of every magnetically sorted T cell population. Each sorted fraction had its genomic DNA isolated and then quantified by UV absorbance on a Nanodrop 2000c. This sequence originates from a man between 18 and 35 years old in good health. Sample: naive CD4+ T cells sorted from blood. The intended sense of this specimen's cell subset or site label: CD45RA+ positively selected.

The CDR3 region has the sequence CASSTNYRGAGQPQHF. DNA sequence: TGTGCCAGCAGTACCAACTACAGGGGTGCGGGTCAGCCCCAGCATTTT. Here the chain combines TRBV28 and TRBJ1-5; TRBD1 agrees with 7 junctional bases. The germline V gene provides CDR1 MDHEN and CDR2 SYDVKM. The germline V end is reduced by 5 bases and the J end by 6 bases; junction bases left unmatched: 13. The CDR3 covers 16 residues, taking in both the cysteine and the phenylalanine. Only the CDR3 DNA stays, 48 bases, in frame from base 1.